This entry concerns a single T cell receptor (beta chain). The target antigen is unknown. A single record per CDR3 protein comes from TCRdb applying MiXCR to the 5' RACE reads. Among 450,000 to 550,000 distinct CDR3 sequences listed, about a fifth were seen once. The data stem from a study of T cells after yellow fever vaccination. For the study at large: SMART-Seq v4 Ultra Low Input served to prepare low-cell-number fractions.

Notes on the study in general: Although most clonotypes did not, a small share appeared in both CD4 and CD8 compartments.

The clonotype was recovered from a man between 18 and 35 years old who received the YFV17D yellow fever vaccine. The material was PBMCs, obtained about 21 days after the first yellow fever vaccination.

CDR3 sequence (DNA): TGTGCCAGCAGTTCGCGACAACTCACCGGGGAGCTGTTTTTT. This translates into CASSSRQLTGELFF. The chain combines TRBV6-5 with TRBJ2-2; D uncertain. This CDR3 is built from 14 residues. V gave up 4 bases and J gave up 4 bases, with 10 bases separating them. Germline CDR1 is MNHEY and CDR2 is SVGAGI.